This record covers a single T cell receptor beta chain. This clonotype appeared a single time. What antigen it recognizes has not been identified. Within one base of it there is no much larger clone, and no base qualities were kept. A read on its own is weak evidence. This sample was included in a study of CD8 T cells in Susac syndrome (dated by TCRdb to the late 2010s). General notes on the study: The study used repertoire sequencing to test whether antigen drove CD8+ T cell activation and differentiation in Susac syndrome. Broad study findings and their caveats: The study acknowledged that relatively few individuals were included in the TCR sequencing and HLA analysis.

RNA was extracted with the RNeasy kit and about 0.5 to 1 ug was reverse transcribed using random hexamers. The immunoSEQ multiplex PCR assay, covering 54 Vbeta and 13 Jbeta segments, was used to amplify TCR beta CDR3 regions. To correct PCR amplification bias, a synthetic template baseline was used for both primer optimization and computational correction. The authors' pipeline ran thus. Only productive sequences were kept, with reads annotated to V, D and J genes according to IMGT and analyzed in immunoSEQ Analyzer. Clonality was calculated as one minus the Shannon entropy normalized by log2 of the number of productive unique sequences. Public and private clones were assessed among the 100 most prevalent clones of each patient and control. A clone was defined as Susac-specific if it was absent from the healthy and MS cohorts, from about 1,100 published viral clones and from other ImmuneACCESS disease sequences. TCRdb passed the public sequencing reads through fastp at Q25 and MiXCR, retaining productive beta sequences. Rows are combined by CDR3 protein, so each entry shows the most common genes and DNA. TCRdb's processing, not the authors' own work, is the source of the V and J calls. For this sample there are 200,000 to 250,000 distinct CDR3 sequences; just over 90% appear just once. In total, the top ten clones hold approximately 0.072% of the sample.

Peripheral blood CD8+ and CD4+ T cells from healthy donors, Susac syndrome patients and multiple sclerosis patients were profiled using high-throughput TCR beta sequencing. Multiple sclerosis controls were treatment-naive patients with stable or active relapsing-remitting disease fulfilling revised McDonald criteria. Bulk CD8+ and CD4+ T cells were purified by magnetic negative isolation, while CD8+ TEMRA cells were enriched using FACS. Blood was collected in EDTA tubes and processed within 24 hours, with PBMCs isolated through density gradient centrifugation. PBMCs intended for TCR sequencing were cryopreserved in liquid nitrogen and thawed later in a water bath at 37 degrees C. A purity of at least 90% was achieved for sorted or isolated CD4+, CD8+ and CD8+ TEMRA cells. The source is a human donor with multiple sclerosis. The sequenced material came from CD4+ T cells from PBMCs.

The bases read TGTGCCAGCAGCATCCGGGACCCCGGACGGGAGACCCAGTACTTC. It is translated as CASSIRDPGRETQYF. The rearranged segments are TRBV5-6 and TRBJ2-5, with the D call perhaps TRBD1 or TRBD2, each one matching 5 bases. Cut back by 4 bases and 5 bases, the V and J ends lie 18 bases apart. The CDR3 covers 15 residues, taking in both the cysteine and the phenylalanine. Only the CDR3 DNA stays, 45 bases, in frame from base 1. Taken from the germline V gene, the CDR1 and CDR2 loops are SGHDT and YYEEEE.